This passage covers 21 T cell receptor beta chains from one sample sequenced in a study of molecular identifiers for immune sequencing clone quantification. MiXCR, applied by TCRdb to the PCR reads, yields one record per CDR3 protein. The sample holds hundreds of thousands of distinct CDR3 sequences, over 20% seen once. Source material: naive CD8+ T cells from blood, with Jurkat cell RNA spiked in. Subset denoted: FACS-sorted CD8+CD4-CCR7+CD45RA+ naive T cells. These receptors were collected from a human donor in good health. Some libraries in this study had Jurkat cell RNA spiked in.

The chain has TRBV29-1 and TRBJ2-7, with D unclear. Between the trimmed V and J ends, which lost 6 bases and 2 bases, there was a span of 14 bases. This CDR3 is 13 amino acids long. Germline V gives CDR1 SQVTM, CDR2 ANQGSEA. CDR3 residues: CSVIIVPAYEQYF. As DNA, the CDR3 is TGCAGCGTCATCATAGTGCCAGCCTACGAGCAGTACTTC.

A note on this clonotype: This may stem from a read error, because a much larger clone lies one nucleotide away. The chain is built from TRBV12-3 or TRBV12-4 and TRBJ2-3, with TRBD2 matching 8 bases. The CDR3 is 14 residues long. The CDR3 here is CAGSLAGLGDTQYF. DNA for the CDR3: TGTGCCGGCAGTTTAGCGGGACTGGGGGATACGCAGTATTTT.

This clonotype was found many times. The genes are TRBV5-1 and TRBJ2-1, with a possible D match to TRBD1 (6 bases). Germline V gene sequence: CDR1 SGHRS, CDR2 YFSETQ. V lost 4 bases and J 6 bases, leaving 14 bases between the germline ends. The CDR3 runs 14 residues. The CDR3 loop is CASSQDSGFNEQFF. The CDR3 bases are TGCGCCAGCAGCCAGGACAGCGGTTTCAATGAGCAGTTCTTC.

The chain links TRBV6-5 to TRBJ2-3; tentatively, D is TRBD1 (6 bases). The CDR3 loop spans 11 amino acids. From germline, CDR1 is MNHEY and CDR2 SVGAGI. Trimming removed 11 bases at V and 2 bases at J, with 8 bases between. CDR3 amino acids: CASGDTDTQYF. In DNA, the CDR3 is TGTGCCTCAGGGGACACAGATACGCAGTATTTT.

This clonotype has at least ten counts. This chain joins TRBV7-2 and TRBJ2-3; TRBD2 aligns across 8 bases. Germline CDR1 reads SGHTA; CDR2 reads FQGNSA. Trimming removed 6 bases from V and 2 bases from J; junction bases left unmatched: 10. CDR3 length: 16 amino acids. The CDR3 is CASSPLAGTITDTQYF. The DNA of the CDR3 is TGTGCCAGCAGTCCTTTAGCGGGGACGATCACAGATACGCAGTATTTT.

On this clonotype itself: The missing conserved phenylalanine or tryptophan at the end of this CDR3 makes a read error likely. The chain is built from TRBV29-1 and TRBJ2-6; D remains unclear. V dropped 4 bases and J dropped 0 bases, with 7 bases sitting between them. Germline V gene data show CDR1 as SQVTM and CDR2 as ANQGSEA. This CDR3 region has 14 residues. The CDR3 DNA reads TGCAGCGTTGTAGGCGGCTCTGGGGCCAACGTCCTGACTCTC. Amino acids: CSVVGGSGANVLTL.

Concerning this clonotype: A much more abundant neighbour one base away suggests this may be a read error. The CDR3 coding sequence is TGTGCCAGCAGCCCATTAGAGGCCGCAGGAGAGGCCCAGTACTTC. Translated: CASSPLEAAGEAQYF. J is TRBJ2-5 and V is TRBV6-6; D not resolved. Germline V gives CDR1 MNHNY, CDR2 SVGAGI (reference sequence). The length of the CDR3 is 15 residues.

Concerning this clonotype: A much larger clone sits a single nucleotide away, making a read error possible. This chain uses TRBV20-1 with TRBJ2-7; the D gene is possibly TRBD2 (5 bases). Germline CDR1 DFQATT, CDR2 SNEGSKA (reference sequence). The ends were cut back, 6 bases at V and 1 base at J, with 16 bases in the middle. CDR3 size: 14 residues. CDR3 nucleotide sequence: TGCAGTGCCACCGGACGGGATTTGTCCTACGAGCAGTACTTC. Encoded protein: CSATGRDLSYEQYF.

This clonotype was recorded a few times. The rearrangement links TRBV7-9 to TRBJ1-3; TRBD1 might be the D (5 bases). The CDR3 length is 16 residues. Germline CDR1 reads SEHNR; CDR2 reads FQNEAQ (reference sequence). Trimming left V 7 bases short and J 2 bases short, with 18 bases between. The CDR3 is CASTGPGPATGNTIYF. In nucleotides, the CDR3 is TGTGCCAGCACAGGCCCGGGGCCCGCTACTGGAAACACCATATATTTT. The variable domain in full, with the rest retrieved from reference TRBV7-9 and TRBJ1-3, is DTGVSQNPRHKITKRGQNVTFRCDPISEHNRLYWYRQTLGQGPEFLTYFQNEAQLEKSRLLSDRFSAERPKGSFSTLEIQRTEQGDSAMYLCASTGPGPATGNTIYFGEGSWLTVV.

This clonotype was counted at least ten times. The genes are TRBV4-3 and TRBJ2-3; 10 positions agree with TRBD2. The CDR3 is 17 amino acids. Germline lookup yields CDR1 LGHNA and CDR2 YSLEER. J gave up 2 bases and V 1 base, and 6 bases lay outside the gene matches. The DNA of the CDR3 is TGCGCCAGCAGCCAAGGGCTAGCGGGGGCCTTCACAGATACGCAGTATTTT. It codes for CASSQGLAGAFTDTQYF.

This clonotype has only a few counts. The chain carries TRBV30 and TRBJ2-3; TRBD2 agrees at 10 bases. This CDR3 is built from 15 residues. V shed 5 bases and J 6 bases; nucleotides not matched to a gene: 11. CDR1 and CDR2 (germline): GTSNPN, SVGIG (reference sequence). Here the CDR3 DNA reads TGTGCCTGGGACGGGGGTAGCGGGGGGCCGGATACGCAGTATTTT. Translated, it gives CAWDGGSGGPDTQYF.

This chain links TRBV7-9 with TRBJ1-1, with no clear D. The CDR3 contains 15 residues. Germline assignment: CDR1 SEHNR and CDR2 FQNEAQ (reference sequence). Trimming took off 7 bases at V and 4 bases at J, with 19 bases between the two ends. Here the CDR3 DNA reads TGTGCCAGCAACCTAGGTTACGGTTCTGGCACTGAAGCTTTCTTT. Its translation is CASNLGYGSGTEAFF.

This clonotype occurred a few times. The genes are TRBV6-2 or TRBV6-3 and TRBJ1-5, with D perhaps matching TRBD1 (6 bases). CDR1 is MNHEY and CDR2 is SVGEGT in the germline V gene. V lost 6 bases and J lost 4, with 13 bases in between. The CDR3 runs to 14 residues. For the CDR3, the DNA is TGTGCCAGCAGCCCCCGGGGGGCTAATCAGCCCCAGCATTTT. It yields the protein CASSPRGANQPQHF.

To note about this clonotype: This may be a read error, as it is one base from a much larger clone. This likely comes from a read error, as the CDR3 has no conserved phenylalanine or tryptophan at its end. The chain recombines TRBV12-3 or TRBV12-4 with TRBJ2-4; no reliable D call. The germline V and J ends were trimmed by 5 bases and 0 bases, with 8 bases remaining between them. The CDR3 consists of 14 residues. CDR3 sequence (DNA): TGTGCCAGCAGTCTAAGCTTAGCCAAAAACATTCAGTACTCC. Protein: CASSLSLAKNIQYS.

This clonotype was seen ten or more times. J is TRBJ2-3 and V is TRBV28; D gene unclear. Germline values: CDR1 MDHEN, CDR2 SYDVKM. V lost 4 bases and J lost 0, with 14 bases in between. The CDR3 covers 16 residues. The CDR3 region has the DNA TGTGCCAGCAGTTCTTTATACGGGTCTAGCACAGATACGCAGTATTTT. It codes for CASSSLYGSSTDTQYF.

The rearrangement uses TRBV10-3 and TRBJ2-3; the match to TRBD2 covers 7 bases. The CDR3 has 16 amino acids. From germline, CDR1 is ENHRY and CDR2 SYGVKD. J gave up 5 bases and V 2 bases, and 10 bases lay outside the gene matches. Here the CDR3 DNA reads TGTGCCATCAGTGAGGGGACTAACCAGAGGCGAGATACGCAGTATTTT. This gives the protein CAISEGTNQRRDTQYF.

Turning to this clonotype: One end of the junction fails to match germline, which may point to a read error. This chain uses TRBV7-9 with TRBJ2-7; D unclear. CDR1 and CDR2 (germline): SEHNR, FQNEAQ (reference sequence). This CDR3 contains 14 residues. As DNA, the CDR3 is TGTGCCAGCAGCTATTCGGGCCAGTCCTACGGGCAGTACTTC. Its translation is CASSYSGQSYGQYF.

The sample holds many counts of this clonotype. This chain uses TRBV5-6 with TRBJ2-7; the D gene is possibly TRBD2 (6 bases). The V end was cut by 4 bases, the J end by 0 bases, with 14 bases between. The germline CDR1 and CDR2 sequences are SGHDT and YYEEEE. The CDR3 spans 15 residues. CDR3 nucleotide sequence: TGTGCCAGCAGCCTAGGGACTCCCGCCTCCTACGAGCAGTACTTC. It is translated as CASSLGTPASYEQYF.

For this clonotype: It may be a read error: a sequence one base away is much more abundant. This chain uses TRBV13 with TRBJ1-4, with 7 nucleotides matching TRBD1. In germline, CDR1 is PRHDT, CDR2 FYEKMQ (reference sequence). The CDR3 spans 15 residues. The CDR3 coding sequence is TGTGCCAGCAGCACCCGGGACAGCTCGGGCGAAAAACTGCTTTTT. This sequence encodes CASSTRDSSGEKLLF.

In this sample, this clonotype turned up many times. The chain employs TRBV4-3 and TRBJ2-4; no firm D call. Germline V gene sequence: CDR1 LGHNA, CDR2 YSLEER. Trimming shortened V by 3 bases and J by 15 bases, and 9 bases separated the two germline ends. The CDR3 loop spans 10 amino acids. CDR3 sequence (DNA): TGCGCCAGCAGCCATAGTGGACGGTACTTC. Its protein is CASSHSGRYF.

In its sample, this clonotype was seen many times. The chain recombines TRBV7-9 with TRBJ2-3; D gene uncertain. V was shortened by 5 bases and J by 8 bases, with 11 bases between the two germline ends. The CDR3 sequence is 12 residues long. Germline CDR1 SEHNR, CDR2 FQNEAQ (reference sequence). This chain's CDR3 is CASSPDLSTQYF. CDR3 nucleotide sequence: TGTGCCAGCAGCCCGGACCTTTCTACGCAGTATTTT.